The 11 T cell receptor beta chains given below trace back to one sample, sequenced in a study of CD4+ T cells in melanoma. TCRdb's table, derived via immunoSEQ multiplex PCR, lists solely in-frame clones and lacks some. The data show some 120,000 clones, around 92% seen once. The sample taken for sequencing was peripheral blood. The receptors come from a human donor with melanoma.

The chain combines TRBV4-2 with TRBJ1-2; 9 bases agree with TRBD1. The CDR3 has 18 residues. The J segment lost 0 bases and the V segment lost 5 bases, leaving 13 bases of the junction unmatched. Germline V gene data show CDR1 as LGHNA and CDR2 as YNFKEQ. The CDR3 loop reads CASSLAWGQGSSNYGYTF. CDR3 DNA sequence: TGTGCCAGCAGCTTGGCCTGGGGACAGGGCTCTTCTAACTATGGCTACACCTTC.

The CDR3 spells CASSFDGRTDTQYF. For the CDR3, the DNA is TGTGCCAGCAGCTTTGATGGGCGCACAGATACGCAGTATTTT. The genes are TRBV7-2 and TRBJ2-3; no clear D. The CDR3 sequence is 14 residues long. Trimming left V 3 bases short and J 1 base short, with 8 bases between. The germline CDR1 and CDR2 sequences are SGHTA and FQGNSA.

This clone was observed many times. The J gene is TRBJ1-4, the V gene TRBV6-5; perhaps TRBD1 as D (5 bases). The V gene lost 8 bases and the J gene lost 8 bases, with 15 bases spanning the gap. This CDR3 spans 13 amino acids. Germline CDR1 and CDR2: MNHEY and SVGAGI. CDR3 region: CASSMRGMEKLFF. The CDR3 nucleotides are TGTGCCAGCTCAATGAGGGGTATGGAAAAACTGTTTTTT.

The V call is TRBV7-9, the J call TRBJ2-1; 7 bases agree with TRBD2. The CDR3 contains 14 residues. The J segment lost 7 bases and the V segment lost 6 bases, leaving 9 bases of the junction unmatched. CDR1 and CDR2 (germline): SEHNR, FQNEAQ (reference sequence). CDR3 nucleotide sequence: TGTGCCAGCAGACCTACTAGCGAAGGGAATGAGCAGTTCTTC. Amino acids: CASRPTSEGNEQFF. Variable domain in full (rest from reference TRBV7-9 and TRBJ2-1): DTGVSQNPRHKITKRGQNVTFRCDPISEHNRLYWYRQTLGQGPEFLTYFQNEAQLEKSRLLSDRFSAERPKGSFSTLEIQRTEQGDSAMYLCASRPTSEGNEQFFGPGTRLTVL.

The chain carries TRBV7-8 and TRBJ2-7; D possibly corresponds to TRBD1 (6 bases). CDR1 SGHVS and CDR2 FQNEAQ come from the germline V gene. This CDR3 contains 14 residues. The ends were cut back, 1 base at V and 5 bases at J, with 12 bases in the middle. Here the CDR3 DNA reads TGTGCCAGCAGCTTAGAAGCAGGGGCCAACGAGCAGTACTTC. Amino acids: CASSLEAGANEQYF.

V and J are TRBV5-1 and TRBJ2-3; tentatively, D is TRBD1 or TRBD2 (5 bases each). Per the germline V gene, CDR1 is SGHRS and CDR2 is YFSETQ. This CDR3 has 14 residues. Trimming cost V 5 bases and J 3 bases, with 13 bases left between them. The CDR3 reads CASSGAPGTDTQYF. The CDR3 DNA reads as TGCGCCAGCAGTGGGGCCCCGGGGACAGATACGCAGTATTTT.

V and J are TRBV7-8 and TRBJ1-1; D is ambiguous. Germline CDR1 SGHVS, CDR2 FQNEAQ. This CDR3 has 15 amino acids. V dropped 5 bases and J dropped 3 bases, with 16 bases sitting between them. CDR3 in amino acids: CASSQVSRSDTEAFF. CDR3 coding DNA: TGTGCCAGCAGCCAGGTTAGTCGATCGGACACTGAAGCTTTCTTT.

The chain is built from TRBV6-6 and TRBJ2-6, with D tentatively TRBD1 (6 bases). The CDR3 contains 15 residues. The germline CDR1 and CDR2 sequences are MNHNY and SVGAGI (reference sequence). The V and J ends lost 6 bases and 2 bases respectively, with 11 bases between them. The CDR3 spells CASSIKGAGANVLTF. In DNA, the CDR3 is TGTGCCAGCAGCATCAAGGGGGCTGGGGCCAACGTCCTGACTTTC.

The V call is TRBV9, the J call TRBJ2-6, with D unclear. V shed 4 bases and J shed 0 bases, with 14 bases lying between them. Germline CDR1 reads SGDLS; CDR2 reads YYNGEE. The CDR3 is 17 amino acids. The DNA for the CDR3 is TGTGCCAGCAGCCCGCGGACGACCAACTCTGGGGCCAACGTCCTGACTTTC. Protein sequence: CASSPRTTNSGANVLTF.

The gene calls are TRBV7-3 and TRBJ2-3, with 8 positions matching TRBD2. Germline CDR1 reads SGHTA; CDR2 reads FQGTGA. V dropped 0 bases and J dropped 2; count of bases not matched to a gene: 10. This CDR3 region has 18 residues. DNA for the CDR3: TGTGCCAGCAGCTTAACGTTGTCCGGACTAGCTGACACAGATACGCAGTATTTT. Amino acids: CASSLTLSGLADTDTQYF.

The V and J genes are TRBV7-9 and TRBJ2-3; D gene uncertain. This CDR3 is 12 amino acids long. V lost 2 bases and J 5 bases, leaving 5 bases between the germline ends. The germline V gene encodes CDR1 SEHNR and CDR2 FQNEAQ (reference sequence). CDR3 protein: CASSLSVDTQYF. CDR3 DNA: TGTGCCAGCAGCTTATCGGTAGATACGCAGTATTTT.